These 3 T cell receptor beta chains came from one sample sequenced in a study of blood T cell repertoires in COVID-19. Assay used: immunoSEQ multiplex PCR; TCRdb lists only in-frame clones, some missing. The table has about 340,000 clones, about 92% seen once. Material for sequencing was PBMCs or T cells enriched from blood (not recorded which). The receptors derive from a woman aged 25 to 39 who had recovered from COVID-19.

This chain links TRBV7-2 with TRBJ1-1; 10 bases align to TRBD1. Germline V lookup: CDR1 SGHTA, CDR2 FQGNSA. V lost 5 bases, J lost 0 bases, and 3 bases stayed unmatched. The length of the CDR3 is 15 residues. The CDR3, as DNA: TGTGCCAGCAGCCTGACAGGGGGCATGAACACTGAAGCTTTCTTT. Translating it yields CASSLTGGMNTEAFF.

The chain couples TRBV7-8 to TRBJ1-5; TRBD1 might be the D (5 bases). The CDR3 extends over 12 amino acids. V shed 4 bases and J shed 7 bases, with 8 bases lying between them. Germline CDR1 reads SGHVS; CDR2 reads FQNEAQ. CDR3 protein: CASSSGGQPQHF. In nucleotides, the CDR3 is TGTGCCAGCAGCTCGGGGGGACAGCCCCAGCATTTT.

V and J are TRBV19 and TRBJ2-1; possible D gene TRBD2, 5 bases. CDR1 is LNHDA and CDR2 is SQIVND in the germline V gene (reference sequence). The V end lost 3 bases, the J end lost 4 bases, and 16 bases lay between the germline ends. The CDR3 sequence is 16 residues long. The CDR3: CASSISGDYIYNEQFF. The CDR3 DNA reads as TGTGCCAGTAGTATCAGCGGAGATTATATATACAATGAGCAGTTCTTC. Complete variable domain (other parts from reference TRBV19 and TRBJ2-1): DGGITQSPKYLFRKEGQNVTLSCEQNLNHDAMYWYRQDPGQGLRLIYYSQIVNDFQKGDIAEGYSVSREKKESFPLTVTSAQKNPTAFYLCASSISGDYIYNEQFFGPGTRLTVL.